This TCR beta chain was sequenced during a study of blood T cell repertoires in COVID-19. Whole-study context: COVID-19 samples, acute and convalescent, were from the United States, Italy and Spain.

As originally analysed: Amplification with reference gene primers provided the estimates of nucleated cell counts. Measured with immunoSEQ multiplex PCR; TCRdb has only the in-frame clones, and not every one. V and J calls and clone size are as listed in that table; D and trimming were resolved from the DNA. The table records 150,000 or so clones, over 75% of them present only once. Germline CDR1 reads MDHEN; CDR2 reads SYDVKM. Losses at the gene ends were 6 bases for V and 5 bases for J; bases not matched to a gene: 3. CDR3 length: 14 amino acids. The source is a man between 65 and 85 years old who had recovered from COVID-19. The chain couples TRBV28 to TRBJ2-7; 14 bases align to TRBD2. Source material: peripheral blood. The CDR3 region has the DNA TGTGCCAGCAGGGGACTAGCGGGAGCCGACGAGCAGTACTTC. Translated, it gives CASRGLAGADEQYF.